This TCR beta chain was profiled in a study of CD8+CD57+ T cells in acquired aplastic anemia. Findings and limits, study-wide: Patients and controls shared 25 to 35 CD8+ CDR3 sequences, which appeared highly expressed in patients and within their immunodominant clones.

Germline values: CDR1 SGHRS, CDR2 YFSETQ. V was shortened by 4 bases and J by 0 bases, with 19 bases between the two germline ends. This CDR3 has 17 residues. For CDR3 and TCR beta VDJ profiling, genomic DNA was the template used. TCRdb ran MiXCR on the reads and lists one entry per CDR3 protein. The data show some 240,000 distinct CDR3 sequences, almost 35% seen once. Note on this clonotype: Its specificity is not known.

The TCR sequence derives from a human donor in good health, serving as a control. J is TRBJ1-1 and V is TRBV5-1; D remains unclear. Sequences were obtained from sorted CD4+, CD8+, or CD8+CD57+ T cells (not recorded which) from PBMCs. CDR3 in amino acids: CASSPGLPEPLNTEAFF. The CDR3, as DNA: TGCGCCAGCAGCCCCGGGCTCCCCGAACCCCTGAACACTGAAGCTTTCTTT.